These 30 T cell receptor beta chains were sequenced from one sample in a study of Ad26.COV2.S vaccination and SARS-CoV-2 variants. Generated by immunoSEQ multiplex PCR, the TCRdb table keeps only in-frame clones and is missing some. This sample carries fewer than 150,000 clones, around 86% of them seen once, and the ten largest clones take 4% to 6%. Sequenced here: peripheral blood, sampled after recovery from COVID-19. Receptors were obtained from a human donor who had recovered from COVID-19.

The chain carries TRBV6-6 and TRBJ1-2; no clear D. With 0 bases removed from V and 9 bases from J, the gap between germline ends came to 8 bases. The CDR3 totals 12 residues. The germline gives CDR1 MNHNY, CDR2 SVGAGI (reference sequence). The CDR3 DNA is TGTGCCAGCAGTTACTCCGGGGATCGCTACACCTTC. This sequence encodes CASSYSGDRYTF.

The gene calls are TRBV5-5 and TRBJ1-4; tentatively, D is TRBD1 (5 bases). V was trimmed by 1 base and J by 0 bases, leaving 10 bases between them. Germline V CDR1 and CDR2: SGHKS, YYEKEE (reference sequence). CDR3 length: 16 amino acids. The CDR3 sequence is CASSLNRGATNEKLFF. As DNA, the CDR3 is TGTGCCAGCAGCTTGAATAGAGGGGCAACTAATGAAAAACTGTTTTTT.

This clone was detected a few times. This rearrangement joins TRBV11-3 to TRBJ2-2, with 7 positions matching TRBD1. The germline V gene has CDR1 SGHNT and CDR2 YENEEA. The CDR3 runs to 16 residues. The junction had 4 bases not matched to a gene; V was cut back by 2 bases and J by 1 base. CDR3 sequence (DNA): TGTGCCAGCAGCTTAATCTCAGGGGGGAACACCGGGGAGCTGTTTTTT. Residues: CASSLISGGNTGELFF.

J is TRBJ2-7 and V is TRBV7-6; 7 bases map to TRBD2. Germline V gene data show CDR1 as SGHVS and CDR2 as FNYEAQ. V was pared by 6 bases and J by 3 bases, with 17 bases of the junction left unmatched. This CDR3 has 17 amino acids. CDR3 residues: CASSRVGGEGSVYEQYF. Here the CDR3 DNA reads TGTGCCAGCAGTCGTGTAGGCGGGGAGGGGTCGGTCTACGAGCAGTACTTC.

V and J are TRBV4-3 and TRBJ1-2, with no clear D. Trimming cost V 5 bases and J 1 base, with 14 bases left between them. Germline lookup yields CDR1 LGHNA and CDR2 YSLEER. This CDR3 contains 15 residues. For the CDR3, the DNA is TGCGCCAGCAGCTTTTCTGGGAACAGTAACTATGGCTACACCTTC. This encodes CASSFSGNSNYGYTF.

This chain joins TRBV19 and TRBJ1-6; D is possibly TRBD1 (5 bases). This CDR3 is built from 14 residues. Germline CDR1 LNHDA, CDR2 SQIVND (reference sequence). V gave up 1 base and J gave up 10 bases, with 11 bases separating them. CDR3 region: CASSIGSGGSPLHF. The DNA for the CDR3 is TGTGCCAGTAGTATAGGGTCGGGGGGATCACCCCTCCACTTT.

V usage is TRBV28 and J usage is TRBJ2-3; D gene ambiguous. The CDR3 runs to 16 residues. Germline-derived CDR1 and CDR2 are MDHEN and SYDVKM. The ends were cut back, 2 bases at V and 1 base at J, with 13 bases in the middle. CDR3 coding DNA: TGTGCCAGCAGTTTACAGGTGGGCCTTGGCACAGATACGCAGTATTTT. Translation: CASSLQVGLGTDTQYF.

The chain combines TRBV27 with TRBJ1-6; D gene uncertain. Per germline, CDR1 MNHEY and CDR2 SMNVEV (reference sequence). CDR3 length equals 12 residues. The V and J ends lost 3 bases and 8 bases respectively, with 5 bases between them. Written as DNA, the CDR3 is TGTGCCAGCAGTTTCTGGGATTCACCCCTCCACTTT. Protein sequence: CASSFWDSPLHF.

J is TRBJ2-3 and V is TRBV24-1; 9 nucleotides agree with TRBD1. Germline loops: CDR1 KGHDR, CDR2 SFDVKD. V lost 3 bases to trimming and J lost 4 bases; unmatched junction nucleotides: 13. The CDR3 totals 18 residues. CDR3: CATSDTGGSRHIPDTQYF. The CDR3 nucleotides read TGTGCCACCAGTGATACAGGGGGCTCCAGACACATCCCAGATACGCAGTATTTT.

The rearrangement links TRBV5-4 to TRBJ2-1; D may be TRBD1 (6 bases). CDR3 length: 14 amino acids. V shed 2 bases and J shed 2 bases, with 8 bases lying between them. The V gene's germline CDR1 is SGHNT and CDR2 YYREEE (reference sequence). The CDR3 sequence: CASSLSGAYNEQFF. Here the CDR3 DNA reads TGTGCCAGCAGCTTATCAGGGGCCTACAATGAGCAGTTCTTC.

This clone occurred a few times. The V and J genes are TRBV11-2 and TRBJ1-3, with D tentatively TRBD1 (5 bases). Trimming took off 5 bases at V and 0 bases at J, with 8 bases between the two ends. The germline CDR1 and CDR2 sequences are SGHAT and FQNNGV. CDR3 size: 14 residues. As DNA, the CDR3 is TGTGCCAGCAGCGGGGCACGCTCTGGAAACACCATATATTTT. This gives the protein CASSGARSGNTIYF. The entire variable domain, with the rest obtained from reference TRBV11-2 and TRBJ1-3, is as follows: EAGVAQSPRYKIIEKRQSVAFWCNPISGHATLYWYQQILGQGPKLLIQFQNNGVVDDSQLPKDRFSAERLKGVDSTLKIQPAKLEDSAVYLCASSGARSGNTIYFGEGSWLTVV.

V usage is TRBV25-1 and J usage is TRBJ1-2; 7 bases match TRBD1. After removal of 4 bases from V and 7 bases from J, the junction contained 9 bases not matched to a gene. The CDR3 has 14 amino acids. Germline CDR1 is MGHDK and CDR2 is SYGVNS. CDR3 DNA sequence: TGTGCCAGCAGTGGACAGGGCCTATTGGGTGGCTACACCTTC. Amino acids: CASSGQGLLGGYTF.

This chain connects TRBV9 to TRBJ1-4, with 10 positions matching TRBD1. The V segment lost 0 bases and the J segment 4 bases; nucleotides outside the gene matches: 0. The CDR3 consists of 15 residues. Germline V gives CDR1 SGDLS, CDR2 YYNGEE. The CDR3 DNA reads TGTGCCAGCAGCGTAGGGGACAGGGGTAATGAAAAACTGTTTTTT. Protein: CASSVGDRGNEKLFF.

The chain carries TRBV5-1 and TRBJ2-1; D may match TRBD1 or TRBD2 (5 bases each). V was cut by 0 bases and J by 2 bases, with 12 bases left in between. The CDR3 runs to 16 residues. Germline V gene lookup returns CDR1 SGHRS and CDR2 YFSETQ. The CDR3 sequence is CASSLALQGAYNEQFF. The CDR3, as DNA: TGCGCCAGCAGCTTGGCCCTCCAGGGAGCCTACAATGAGCAGTTCTTC.

This chain joins TRBV28 and TRBJ1-3, with unresolved D. This CDR3 contains 11 residues. Per germline, CDR1 MDHEN and CDR2 SYDVKM. Trimming took 5 bases from V and 6 from J, leaving 5 bases between them. The CDR3 bases are TGTGCCAGCAGTCGAGAAAACACCATATATTTT. As protein: CASSRENTIYF. Full variable domain (missing parts from reference TRBV28 and TRBJ1-3): DVKVTQSSRYLVKRTGEKVFLECVQDMDHENMFWYRQDPGLGLRLIYFSYDVKMKEKGDIPEGYSVSREKKERFSLILESASTNQTSMYLCASSRENTIYFGEGSWLTVV.

V is TRBV5-1 and J is TRBJ1-1; D is undetermined. This CDR3 has 15 residues. Germline V CDR1 and CDR2: SGHRS, YFSETQ. V lost 3 bases and J 4 bases, leaving 16 bases between the germline ends. CDR3 nucleotides: TGCGCCAGCAGCTCCCTCGGGCAAAAGGCCACTGAAGCTTTCTTT. Its translation is CASSSLGQKATEAFF.

CDR3 nucleotides: TGTGCCAGTAGTAACCAGTTGAACACTGAAGCTTTCTTT. Protein sequence: CASSNQLNTEAFF. V and J are TRBV19 and TRBJ1-1; unclear D gene. The CDR3 sequence is 13 residues long. Germline assignment: CDR1 LNHDA and CDR2 SQIVND (reference sequence). V shed 4 bases and J shed 0 bases, with 6 bases lying between them.

CDR3 nucleotides: TGCGCCAGCAGCTTGATCCAGCTTAGCACAGATACGCAGTATTTT. It codes for CASSLIQLSTDTQYF. The chain links TRBV5-1 to TRBJ2-3; D is unclear. CDR3 length: 15 residues. Germline CDR1 SGHRS, CDR2 YFSETQ. The V end was cut by 1 base, the J end by 0 bases, with 9 bases between.

This chain links TRBV28 with TRBJ2-1; either TRBD1 or TRBD2 may supply D (5 bases each). This CDR3 comprises 16 residues. Per the germline V gene, CDR1 is MDHEN and CDR2 is SYDVKM. V was cut by 3 bases and J by 4 bases, with 16 bases left in between. Here the CDR3 DNA reads TGTGCCAGCAGTTTGTTAGACGGGACGGATTACAATGAGCAGTTCTTC. This sequence encodes CASSLLDGTDYNEQFF.

This rearrangement joins TRBV30 to TRBJ2-7, with 10 bases that match TRBD1. This CDR3 has 13 residues. CDR1 and CDR2 from the germline V gene are GTSNPN and SVGIG (reference sequence). The ends lost 6 bases at V and 3 bases at J; junction bases unmatched: 5. The CDR3 sequence: CACRGQGNYEQYF. The CDR3 DNA reads as TGTGCCTGCCGGGGACAGGGGAACTACGAGCAGTACTTC.

The chain is built from TRBV5-4 and TRBJ1-1; D gene ambiguous. V shed 0 bases and J shed 1 base, with 10 bases lying between them. Germline V gene lookup returns CDR1 SGHNT and CDR2 YYREEE (reference sequence). The CDR3 is 15 residues long. The CDR3 loop reads CASSLAPDANTEAFF. The CDR3 nucleotides are TGTGCCAGCAGCTTGGCTCCGGATGCGAACACTGAAGCTTTCTTT.

V gene TRBV6-1 combines with J gene TRBJ1-6, with D possibly matching TRBD1 (5 bases). Trimming left V 2 bases short and J 10 bases short, with 15 bases between. Germline V CDR1 and CDR2: MNHNS, SASEGT. This CDR3 has 15 amino acids. The CDR3 region is CASSEQGGYRSPLHF. CDR3 nucleotide sequence: TGTGCCAGCAGTGAACAGGGCGGGTATCGGTCACCCCTCCACTTT.

This chain uses TRBV9 with TRBJ2-1; perhaps TRBD1 as D (6 bases). Germline-derived CDR1 and CDR2 are SGDLS and YYNGEE. Trimming cost V 0 bases and J 1 base, with 11 bases left between them. This CDR3 comprises 16 residues. CDR3 region: CASSVARGGSYNEQFF. The DNA for the CDR3 is TGTGCCAGCAGCGTAGCTAGAGGGGGTTCCTACAATGAGCAGTTCTTC.

This clone came up a few times. The chain uses TRBV5-1 and TRBJ2-2, with a possible D match to TRBD1 (6 bases). With 3 bases removed from V and 4 bases from J, the gap between germline ends came to 19 bases. CDR1 is SGHRS and CDR2 is YFSETQ in the germline V gene. The CDR3 is 17 amino acids. In DNA, the CDR3 is TGCGCCAGCAGCTGGGCCCTCCAGGGGAGTGGCACCGGGGAGCTGTTTTTT. This codes for CASSWALQGSGTGELFF.

This clone was seen only once. The chain joins TRBV6-1 to TRBJ1-1; D is uncertain. The germline V gene encodes CDR1 MNHNS and CDR2 SASEGT. The CDR3 covers 12 residues. The ends were cut back, 1 base at V and 5 bases at J, with 5 bases in the middle. CDR3 region: CASSEGWTEAFF. Written as DNA, the CDR3 is TGTGCCAGCAGTGAAGGGTGGACTGAAGCTTTCTTT.

This rearrangement joins TRBV5-8 to TRBJ2-7, with D possibly matching TRBD1 (6 bases). Trimming took off 4 bases at V and 3 bases at J, with 23 bases between the two ends. Germline V gives CDR1 SGHTS, CDR2 YDEGEE. The CDR3 runs to 17 residues. The CDR3 DNA follows: TGTGCCAGCAGCACTCTAACAGGGATCTTACTTAACTACGAGCAGTACTTC. It codes for CASSTLTGILLNYEQYF.

The chain joins TRBV11-2 to TRBJ2-7; D unresolved. The V gene's germline CDR1 is SGHAT and CDR2 FQNNGV. V was cut by 1 base and J by 3 bases, with 13 bases left in between. CDR3 length: 15 residues. CDR3 residues: CASSLGPPANYEQYF. DNA for the CDR3: TGTGCCAGCAGCTTAGGACCGCCCGCTAACTACGAGCAGTACTTC.

This clone was detected only once. The CDR3 loop reads CASSPPNRGSQPQHF. The CDR3 DNA follows: TGTGCCAGCTCACCACCGAACAGGGGAAGTCAGCCCCAGCATTTT. This chain joins TRBV18 and TRBJ1-5, with 7 bases lining up with TRBD1. CDR1 is KGHSH and CDR2 is LQKENI in the germline V gene. V lost 0 bases to trimming and J lost 6 bases; unmatched junction nucleotides: 5. The CDR3 is 15 amino acids.

The chain carries TRBV6-2 or TRBV6-3 and TRBJ2-7, with a tentative D call TRBD1 (6 bases). V dropped 0 bases and J dropped 2 bases, with 17 bases sitting between them. CDR1 and CDR2 from the germline V gene are MNHEY and SVGEGT. CDR3 length: 17 amino acids. CDR3 sequence reads: CASSYSTGQSTTYEQYF. In nucleotides, the CDR3 is TGTGCCAGCAGTTACTCCACCGGACAGTCCACCACCTACGAGCAGTACTTC.

This clone showed up many times. The J gene is TRBJ1-6, the V gene TRBV4-3, with a weak D call TRBD1 (6 bases). In germline, CDR1 is LGHNA, CDR2 YSLEER. Trimming pared 0 bases from V and 6 bases from J, leaving 12 bases between. There are 16 residues in the CDR3. The CDR3 DNA reads as TGCGCCAGCAGCCAAGACCTCTGGGGGGCTAATTCACCCCTCCACTTT. Translation gives CASSQDLWGANSPLHF.